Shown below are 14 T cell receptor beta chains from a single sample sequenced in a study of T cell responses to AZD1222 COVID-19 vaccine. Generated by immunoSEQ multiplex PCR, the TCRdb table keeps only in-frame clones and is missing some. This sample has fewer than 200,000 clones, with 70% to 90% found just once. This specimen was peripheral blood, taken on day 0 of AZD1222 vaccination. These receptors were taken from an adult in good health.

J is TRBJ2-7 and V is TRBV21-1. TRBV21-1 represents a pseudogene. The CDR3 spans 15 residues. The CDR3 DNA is TGTGCCAGCAGCCAAGCCCGACGGGCCCCCTACGAGCAGTACTTC. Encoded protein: CASSQARRAPYEQYF.

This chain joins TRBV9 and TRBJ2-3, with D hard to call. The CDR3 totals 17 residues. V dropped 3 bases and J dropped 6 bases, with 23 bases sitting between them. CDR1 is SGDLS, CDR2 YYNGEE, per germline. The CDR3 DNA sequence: TGTGCCAGCAGCGACAGCCAGCAACTCCGATTCGGGGATACGCAGTATTTT. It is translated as CASSDSQQLRFGDTQYF.

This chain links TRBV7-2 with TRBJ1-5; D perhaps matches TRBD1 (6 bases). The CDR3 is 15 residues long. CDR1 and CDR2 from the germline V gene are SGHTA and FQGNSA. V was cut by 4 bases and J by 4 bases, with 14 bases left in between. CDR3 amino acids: CASSYQGLSNQPQHF. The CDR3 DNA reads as TGTGCCAGCAGCTATCAGGGGTTGAGTAATCAGCCCCAGCATTTT.

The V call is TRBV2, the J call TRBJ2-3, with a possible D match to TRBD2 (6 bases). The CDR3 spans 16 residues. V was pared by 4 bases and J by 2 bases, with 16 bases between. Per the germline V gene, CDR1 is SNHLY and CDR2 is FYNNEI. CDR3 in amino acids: CASSVGSGLVTDTQYF. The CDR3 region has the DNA TGTGCCAGCAGTGTAGGGTCGGGACTGGTCACAGATACGCAGTATTTT.

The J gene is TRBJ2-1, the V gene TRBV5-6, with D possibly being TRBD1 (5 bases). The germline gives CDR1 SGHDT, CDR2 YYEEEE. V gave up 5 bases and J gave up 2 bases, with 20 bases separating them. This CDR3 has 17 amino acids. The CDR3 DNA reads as TGTGCCAGCAGTGGTAAGGGCGACAGCCATACCTACAATGAGCAGTTCTTC. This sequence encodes CASSGKGDSHTYNEQFF.

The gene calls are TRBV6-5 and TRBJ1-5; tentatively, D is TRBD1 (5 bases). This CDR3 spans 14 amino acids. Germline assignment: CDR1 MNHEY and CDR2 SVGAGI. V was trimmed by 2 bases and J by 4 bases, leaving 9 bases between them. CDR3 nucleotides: TGTGCCAGCAGTTACCGGGGCTGGAATCAGCCCCAGCATTTT. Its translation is CASSYRGWNQPQHF.

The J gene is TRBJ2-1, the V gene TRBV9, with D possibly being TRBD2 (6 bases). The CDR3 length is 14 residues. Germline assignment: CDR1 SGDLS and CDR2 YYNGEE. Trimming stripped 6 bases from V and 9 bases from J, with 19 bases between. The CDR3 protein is CASKEGTKYGEQFF. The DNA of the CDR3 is TGTGCCAGCAAGGAGGGGACCAAGTACGGTGAGCAGTTCTTC.

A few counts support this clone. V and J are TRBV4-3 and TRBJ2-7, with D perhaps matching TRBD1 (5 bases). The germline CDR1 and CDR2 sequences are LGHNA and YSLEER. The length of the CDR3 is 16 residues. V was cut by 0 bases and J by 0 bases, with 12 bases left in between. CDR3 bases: TGCGCCAGCAGCCAAGATTTAGGGGCCAGCTCCTACGAGCAGTACTTC. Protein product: CASSQDLGASSYEQYF.

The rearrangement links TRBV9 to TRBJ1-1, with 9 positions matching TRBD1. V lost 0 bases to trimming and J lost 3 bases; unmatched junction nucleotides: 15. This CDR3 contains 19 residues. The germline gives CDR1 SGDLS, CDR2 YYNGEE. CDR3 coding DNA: TGTGCCAGCAGCGTAGGAATGGGGACAGGGATTGGGGTCGACACTGAAGCTTTCTTT. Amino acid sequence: CASSVGMGTGIGVDTEAFF.

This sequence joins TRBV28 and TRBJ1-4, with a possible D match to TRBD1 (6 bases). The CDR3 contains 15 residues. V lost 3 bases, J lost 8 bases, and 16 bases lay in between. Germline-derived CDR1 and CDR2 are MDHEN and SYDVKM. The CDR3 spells CASSFLTGAREKLFF. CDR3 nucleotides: TGTGCCAGCAGTTTCCTGACAGGAGCTAGGGAAAAACTGTTTTTT.

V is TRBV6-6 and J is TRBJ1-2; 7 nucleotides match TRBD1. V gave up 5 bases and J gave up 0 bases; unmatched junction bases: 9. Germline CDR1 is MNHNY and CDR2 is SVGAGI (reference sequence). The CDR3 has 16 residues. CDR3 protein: CASSQYQGDTNYGYTF. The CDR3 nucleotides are TGTGCCAGCAGTCAATATCAGGGGGACACTAACTATGGCTACACCTTC.

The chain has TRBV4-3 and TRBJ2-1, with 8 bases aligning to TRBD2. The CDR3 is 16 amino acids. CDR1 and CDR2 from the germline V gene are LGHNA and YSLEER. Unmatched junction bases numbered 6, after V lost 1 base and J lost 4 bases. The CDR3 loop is CASSQGVAGLYNEQFF. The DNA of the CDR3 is TGCGCCAGCAGCCAAGGGGTAGCGGGGTTGTACAATGAGCAGTTCTTC.

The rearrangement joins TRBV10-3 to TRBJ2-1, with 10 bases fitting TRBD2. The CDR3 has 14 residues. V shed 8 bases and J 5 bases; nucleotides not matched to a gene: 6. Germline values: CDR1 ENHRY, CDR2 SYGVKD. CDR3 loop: CAILKREGNNEQFF. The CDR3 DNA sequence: TGTGCCATCCTAAAGCGGGAGGGCAACAATGAGCAGTTCTTC.

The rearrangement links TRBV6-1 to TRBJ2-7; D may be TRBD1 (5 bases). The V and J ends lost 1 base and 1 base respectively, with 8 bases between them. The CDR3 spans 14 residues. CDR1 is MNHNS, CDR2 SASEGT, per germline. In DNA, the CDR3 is TGTGCCAGCAGTGAAGAGGCAGGGTCCTACGAGCAGTACTTC. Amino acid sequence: CASSEEAGSYEQYF.